This T cell receptor beta chain was retrieved from a study of blood T cell repertoires in COVID-19. J gave up 3 bases and V 5 bases, and 7 bases lay outside the gene matches. Germline assignment: CDR1 SGHAT and CDR2 FQDESV (reference sequence). This CDR3 is 16 amino acids long. This table comes from immunoSEQ multiplex PCR, and its TCRdb copy is limited to in-frame clones, with some not included. In the table there are 45,000 to 60,000 clones, about 81% of which are singletons. The chain recombines TRBV11-1 with TRBJ2-1; 10 nucleotides agree with TRBD2. This clonotype was sampled from a man in his fifties or sixties with acute or convalescent COVID-19. Sequenced material: peripheral blood. Here the CDR3 reads CASSGRLAGLYNEQFF. The CDR3 DNA follows: TGTGCCAGCAGCGGGCGACTAGCGGGTCTCTACAATGAGCAGTTCTTC.